The 7 T cell receptor beta chains listed next were all sequenced from one sample in a study of CD8+CD57+ T cells in acquired aplastic anemia. Sequenced patients had shown CD8+CD57+ cell expansion by flow cytometry. TCR beta VDJ and CDR3 profiling used genomic DNA as template. Each CDR3 protein gets one entry after TCRdb re-called the reads with MiXCR. The sample lists about 95,000 distinct CDR3 sequences, 65% to 70% occurring once. Sequenced: sorted CD4+, CD8+, or CD8+CD57+ T cells (not recorded which) from PBMCs. The receptors here all came from a human donor with aplastic anemia.

This CDR3 reads CASSDGGQETQYF. The CDR3 nucleotides are TGCGCCAGCAGTGATGGCGGGCAAGAGACCCAGTACTTC. This chain uses TRBV10-1 with TRBJ2-5, with D perhaps TRBD2 (5 bases). The CDR3 spans 13 residues. Per the germline V gene, CDR1 is WNHNN and CDR2 is SYGVQD (reference sequence). Deletions cut 3 bases from V and 2 bases from J, with 7 bases between.

The J gene is TRBJ2-7, the V gene TRBV15; TRBD2 is a possible D gene (5 bases). Germline V gene lookup returns CDR1 LNHNV and CDR2 YYDKDF (reference sequence). The CDR3 has 15 residues. V was shortened by 0 bases and J by 4 bases, with 13 bases between the two germline ends. DNA of the CDR3: TGTGCCACCAGCAGAGATGAGGGATTGGTATACGAGCAGTACTTC. Translated, it gives CATSRDEGLVYEQYF.

This clonotype showed up many times. J is TRBJ2-7 and V is TRBV27, with D possibly TRBD2 on 5 matching bases. CDR1 is MNHEY and CDR2 is SMNVEV in the germline V gene (reference sequence). There are 15 residues in the CDR3. V lost 0 bases to trimming and J lost 3 bases, with 12 bases between them. The CDR3 sequence: CASSLSSGGIYEQYF. In nucleotides, the CDR3 is TGTGCCAGCAGTTTATCGTCCGGAGGCATCTACGAGCAGTACTTC.

This clonotype was counted between two and nine times. This chain links TRBV10-3 with TRBJ2-1; TRBD1 might be the D (6 bases). The CDR3 has 14 residues. V was clipped by 4 bases and J by 7 bases, with 14 bases between them. Germline V gene lookup returns CDR1 ENHRY and CDR2 SYGVKD. CDR3 sequence (DNA): TGTGCCATCAGTGGCGGGCCAGGGGTGAATGAGCAGTTCTTC. Translation gives CAISGGPGVNEQFF.

This clonotype was recorded a few times. The chain combines TRBV20-1 with TRBJ2-3; D is uncertain. Trimming took off 6 bases at V and 1 base at J, with 14 bases between the two ends. The CDR3 totals 14 residues. Germline V gives CDR1 DFQATT, CDR2 SNEGSKA (reference sequence). This CDR3 reads CSAQVGLRTDTQYF. Written as DNA, the CDR3 is TGCAGTGCCCAGGTTGGTCTGCGCACAGATACGCAGTATTTT.

The rearrangement joins TRBV29-1 to TRBJ2-3, with a tentative D call TRBD2 (6 bases). Per germline, CDR1 SQVTM and CDR2 ANQGSEA. The CDR3 spans 19 residues. The V end was cut by 1 base, the J end by 0 bases, with 23 bases between. Here the CDR3 reads CSVEAWSTSSGTSTDTQYF. CDR3 nucleotide sequence: TGCAGCGTTGAAGCCTGGAGCACAAGTAGCGGAACTAGCACAGATACGCAGTATTTT.

This clonotype has a count of ten or more. The gene calls are TRBV7-2 and TRBJ1-1, with D maybe TRBD1 (5 bases). Germline CDR1 SGHTA, CDR2 FQGNSA. Trimming pared 3 bases from V and 3 bases from J, leaving 8 bases between. The CDR3 has 13 residues. In DNA, the CDR3 is TGTGCCAGCAGCTTTGAACAGGACACTGAAGCTTTCTTT. Protein: CASSFEQDTEAFF.